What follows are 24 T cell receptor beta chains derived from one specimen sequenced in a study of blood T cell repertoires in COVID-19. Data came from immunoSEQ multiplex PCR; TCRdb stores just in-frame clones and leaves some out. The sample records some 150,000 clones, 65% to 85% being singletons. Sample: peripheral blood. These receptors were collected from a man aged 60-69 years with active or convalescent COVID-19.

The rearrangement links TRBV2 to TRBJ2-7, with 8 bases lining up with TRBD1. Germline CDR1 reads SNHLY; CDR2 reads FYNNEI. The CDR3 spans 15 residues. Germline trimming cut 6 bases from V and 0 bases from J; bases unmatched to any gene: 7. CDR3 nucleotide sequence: TGTGCCAGCAGACGCTCAGGGGGCCTCTCCTACGAGCAGTACTTC. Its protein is CASRRSGGLSYEQYF.

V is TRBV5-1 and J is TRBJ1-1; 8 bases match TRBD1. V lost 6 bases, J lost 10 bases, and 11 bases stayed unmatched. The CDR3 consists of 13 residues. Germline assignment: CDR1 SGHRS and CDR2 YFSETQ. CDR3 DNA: TGCGCCAGCACCCCGGACAGGGTAGATCGAGCTTTCTTT. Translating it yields CASTPDRVDRAFF.

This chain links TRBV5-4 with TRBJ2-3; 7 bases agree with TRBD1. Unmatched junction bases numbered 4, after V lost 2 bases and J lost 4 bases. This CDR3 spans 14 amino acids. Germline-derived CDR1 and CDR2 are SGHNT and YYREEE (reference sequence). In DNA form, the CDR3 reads TGTGCCAGCAGCTTTGATCAGGGGGCAGATACGCAGTATTTT. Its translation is CASSFDQGADTQYF.

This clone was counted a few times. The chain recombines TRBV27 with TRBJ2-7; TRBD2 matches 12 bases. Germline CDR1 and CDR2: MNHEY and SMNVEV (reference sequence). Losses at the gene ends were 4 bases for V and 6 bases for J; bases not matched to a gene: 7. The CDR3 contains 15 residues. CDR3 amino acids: CASSSRLAGAIEQYF. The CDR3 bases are TGTGCCAGCAGTTCGAGACTAGCGGGAGCTATCGAGCAGTACTTC.

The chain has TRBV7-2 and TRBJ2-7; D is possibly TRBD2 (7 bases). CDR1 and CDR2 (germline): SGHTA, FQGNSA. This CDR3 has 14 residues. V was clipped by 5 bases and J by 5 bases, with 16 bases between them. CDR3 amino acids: CASSLVGGLNEQYF. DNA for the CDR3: TGTGCCAGCAGCCTGGTGGGGGGGCTTAACGAGCAGTACTTC.

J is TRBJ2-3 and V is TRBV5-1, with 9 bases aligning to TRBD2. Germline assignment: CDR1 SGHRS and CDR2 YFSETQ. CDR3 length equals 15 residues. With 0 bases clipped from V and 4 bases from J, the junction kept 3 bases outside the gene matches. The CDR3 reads CASSLEAGGADTQYF. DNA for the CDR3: TGCGCCAGCAGCTTGGAGGCGGGAGGGGCAGATACGCAGTATTTT.

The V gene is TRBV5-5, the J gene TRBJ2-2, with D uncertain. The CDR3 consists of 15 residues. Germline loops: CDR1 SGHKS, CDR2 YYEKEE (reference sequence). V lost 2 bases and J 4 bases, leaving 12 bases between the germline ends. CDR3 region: CASSFRHLSTGELFF. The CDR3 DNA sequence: TGTGCCAGCAGCTTTAGACATTTAAGCACCGGGGAGCTGTTTTTT.

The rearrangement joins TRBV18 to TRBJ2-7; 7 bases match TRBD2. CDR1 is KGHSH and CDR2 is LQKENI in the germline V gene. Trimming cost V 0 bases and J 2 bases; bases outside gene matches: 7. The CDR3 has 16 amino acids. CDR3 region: CASSPPGSGTTYEQYF. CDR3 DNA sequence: TGTGCCAGCTCACCACCGGGATCGGGGACTACCTACGAGCAGTACTTC.

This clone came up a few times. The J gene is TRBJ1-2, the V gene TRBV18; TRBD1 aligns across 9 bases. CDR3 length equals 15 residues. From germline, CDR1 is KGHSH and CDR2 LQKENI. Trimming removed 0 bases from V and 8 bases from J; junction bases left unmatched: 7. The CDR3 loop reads CASSPPGQGMGGYTF. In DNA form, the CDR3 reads TGTGCCAGCTCACCACCAGGACAGGGGATGGGAGGCTACACCTTC. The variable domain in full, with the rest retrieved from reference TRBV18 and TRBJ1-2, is NAGVMQNPRHLVRRRGQEARLRCSPMKGHSHVYWYRQLPEEGLKFMVYLQKENIIDESGMPKERFSAEFPKEGPSILRIQQVVRGDSAAYFCASSPPGQGMGGYTFGSGTRLTVV.

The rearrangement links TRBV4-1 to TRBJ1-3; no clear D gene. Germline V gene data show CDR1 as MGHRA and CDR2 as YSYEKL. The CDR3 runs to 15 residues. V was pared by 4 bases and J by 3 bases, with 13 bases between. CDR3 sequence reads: CASSRVEALGNTIYF. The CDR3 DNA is TGCGCCAGCAGCCGGGTCGAAGCGCTTGGAAACACCATATATTTT.

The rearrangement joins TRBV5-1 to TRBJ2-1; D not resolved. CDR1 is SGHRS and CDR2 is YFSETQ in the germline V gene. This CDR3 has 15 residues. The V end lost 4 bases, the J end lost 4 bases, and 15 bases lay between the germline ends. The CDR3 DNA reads TGCGCCAGCAGCCCCCGCCCTACGTATTACAATGAGCAGTTCTTC. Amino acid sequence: CASSPRPTYYNEQFF.

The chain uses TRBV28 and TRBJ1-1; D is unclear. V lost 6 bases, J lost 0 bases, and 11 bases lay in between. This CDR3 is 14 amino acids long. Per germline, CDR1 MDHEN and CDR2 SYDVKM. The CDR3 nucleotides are TGTGCCAGCAGGGAACGGGGAATGAACACTGAAGCTTTCTTT. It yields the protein CASRERGMNTEAFF.

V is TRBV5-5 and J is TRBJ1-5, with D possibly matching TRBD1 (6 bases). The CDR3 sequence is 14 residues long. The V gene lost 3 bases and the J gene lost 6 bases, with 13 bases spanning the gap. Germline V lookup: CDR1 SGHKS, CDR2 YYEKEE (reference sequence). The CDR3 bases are TGTGCCAGCAGCTATGCCCAAGGGGGTCAGCCCCAGCATTTT. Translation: CASSYAQGGQPQHF.

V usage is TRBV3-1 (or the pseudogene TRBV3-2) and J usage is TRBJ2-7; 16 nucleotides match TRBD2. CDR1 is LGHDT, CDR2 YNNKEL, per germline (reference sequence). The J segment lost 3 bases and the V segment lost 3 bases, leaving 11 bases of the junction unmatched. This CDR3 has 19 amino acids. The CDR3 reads CASSQTSGLAGGRLYEQYF. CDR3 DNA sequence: TGTGCCAGCAGCCAGACATCGGGACTAGCGGGAGGGAGACTCTACGAGCAGTACTTC.

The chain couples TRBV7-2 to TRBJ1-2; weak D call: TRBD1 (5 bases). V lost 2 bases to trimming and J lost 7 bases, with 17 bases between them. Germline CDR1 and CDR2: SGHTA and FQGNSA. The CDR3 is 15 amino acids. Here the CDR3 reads CASSLNVAGTTGYTF. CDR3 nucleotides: TGTGCCAGCAGCTTAAACGTGGCAGGGACTACTGGCTACACCTTC.

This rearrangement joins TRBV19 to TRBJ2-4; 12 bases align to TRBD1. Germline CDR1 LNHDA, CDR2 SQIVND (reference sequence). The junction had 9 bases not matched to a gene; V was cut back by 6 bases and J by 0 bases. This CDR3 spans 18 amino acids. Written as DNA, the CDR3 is TGTGCCAGTAGCTCCGGGACAGGGGGCGAATTAGCCAAAAACATTCAGTACTTC. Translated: CASSSGTGGELAKNIQYF. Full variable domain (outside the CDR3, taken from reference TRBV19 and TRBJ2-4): DGGITQSPKYLFRKEGQNVTLSCEQNLNHDAMYWYRQDPGQGLRLIYYSQIVNDFQKGDIAEGYSVSREKKESFPLTVTSAQKNPTAFYLCASSSGTGGELAKNIQYFGAGTRLSVL.

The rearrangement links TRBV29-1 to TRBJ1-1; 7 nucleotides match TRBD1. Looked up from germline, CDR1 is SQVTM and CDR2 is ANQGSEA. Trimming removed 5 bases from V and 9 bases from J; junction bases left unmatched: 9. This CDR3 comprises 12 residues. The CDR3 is CSVSNRGVQAFF. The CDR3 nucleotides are TGCAGCGTTAGTAACAGGGGAGTGCAAGCTTTCTTT.

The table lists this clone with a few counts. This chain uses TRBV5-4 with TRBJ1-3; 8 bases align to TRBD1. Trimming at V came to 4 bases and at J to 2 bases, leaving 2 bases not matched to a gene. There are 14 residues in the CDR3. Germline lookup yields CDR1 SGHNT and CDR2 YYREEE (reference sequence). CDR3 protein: CASSRTGPGNTIYF. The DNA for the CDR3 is TGTGCCAGCAGCCGGACAGGGCCTGGAAACACCATATATTTT.

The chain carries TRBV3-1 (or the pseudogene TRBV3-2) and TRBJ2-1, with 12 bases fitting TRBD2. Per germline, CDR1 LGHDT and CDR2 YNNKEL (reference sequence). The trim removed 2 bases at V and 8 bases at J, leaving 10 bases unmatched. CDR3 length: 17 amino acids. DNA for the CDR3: TGTGCCAGCAGCCAACCGATCCGACTAGCGGGAGTACATGAGCAGTTCTTC. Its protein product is CASSQPIRLAGVHEQFF.

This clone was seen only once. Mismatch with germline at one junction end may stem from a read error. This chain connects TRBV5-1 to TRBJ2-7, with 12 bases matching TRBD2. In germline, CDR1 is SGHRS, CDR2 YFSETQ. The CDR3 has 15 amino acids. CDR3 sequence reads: CASSQGLAGSFEQYF. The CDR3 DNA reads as TGCGCCAGCAGCCAAGGACTAGCGGGATCCTTCGAGCAGTACTTC.

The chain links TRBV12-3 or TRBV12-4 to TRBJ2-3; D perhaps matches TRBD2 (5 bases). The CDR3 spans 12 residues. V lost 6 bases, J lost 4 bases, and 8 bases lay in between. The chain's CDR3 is CASRPDSDTQYF. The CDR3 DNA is TGTGCCAGCAGGCCGGACTCAGATACGCAGTATTTT.

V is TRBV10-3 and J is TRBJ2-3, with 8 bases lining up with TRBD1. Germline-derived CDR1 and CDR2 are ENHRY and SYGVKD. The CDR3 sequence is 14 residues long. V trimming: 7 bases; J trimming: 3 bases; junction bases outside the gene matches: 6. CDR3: CAIKPGQDTDTQYF. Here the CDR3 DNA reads TGTGCCATCAAGCCGGGACAGGATACAGATACGCAGTATTTT.

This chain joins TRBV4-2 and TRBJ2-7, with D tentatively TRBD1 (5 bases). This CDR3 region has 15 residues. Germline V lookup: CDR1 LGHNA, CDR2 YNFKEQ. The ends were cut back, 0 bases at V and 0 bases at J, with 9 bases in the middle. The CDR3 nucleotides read TGTGCCAGCAGCCAAGATCGCCAGGGCTCCTACGAGCAGTACTTC. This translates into CASSQDRQGSYEQYF.

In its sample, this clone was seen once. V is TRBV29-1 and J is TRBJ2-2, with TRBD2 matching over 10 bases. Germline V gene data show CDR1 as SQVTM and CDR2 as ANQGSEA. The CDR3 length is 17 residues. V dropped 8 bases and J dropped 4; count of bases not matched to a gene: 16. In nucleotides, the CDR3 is TGCAGCATCAAACTGGCAGCGGGAGGGCCAGGCACCGGGGAGCTGTTTTTT. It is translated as CSIKLAAGGPGTGELFF.